This TCR beta chain was obtained from a study of OX40 agonist ivuxolimab in advanced cancers. About the research overall: It was permissible to have had prior anti-PD-1, anti-PD-L1 or anti-CTLA-4 therapy, and under 45% had some.

Study findings and constraints: In a subset of nonresponders, normalized T-cell clonal expansion was also low. CD4+ T cells averaged fewer expanded clones than CD8+ T cells.

Enrollment shut out patients with autoimmune disease history or systemic immunosuppression. Sequenced by immunoSEQ multiplex PCR; TCRdb stores in-frame clones only, minus some. The sample holds approximately 100,000 clones, over 85% seen once. In regard to this clone: Its matching antigen is unknown.

Germline CDR1 reads SGHRS; CDR2 reads YFSETQ. Trimming stripped 4 bases from V and 0 bases from J, with 8 bases between. The CDR3 is made up of 13 amino acids. The chain carries TRBV5-1 and TRBJ2-7; TRBD1 is a possible D gene (6 bases). The sequence derives from an adult with an advanced solid tumor such as melanoma, head and neck, liver or kidney cancer. This specimen consisted of CD4+ or CD8+ T cells sorted from blood, obtained in a trial of the OX40 agonist ivuxolimab. CDR3 region: CASSGDNSYEQYF. The CDR3 coding sequence is TGCGCCAGCAGCGGGGACAACTCCTACGAGCAGTACTTC.